This paragraph reports one T cell receptor beta chain. A sample-barcoded 5' primer and a J-beta primer mix were used in a second PCR of roughly 7 to 11 cycles. MiXCR, run by TCRdb on the 5' RACE reads, gives a single entry per CDR3 protein. The sample consists of 1.5 million to 2 million distinct CDR3 sequences, 49% of them appearing once. The sample is drawn from a study of blood T cells in healthy people across ages. CDR3 length: 15 residues. V dropped 5 bases and J dropped 6; count of bases not matched to a gene: 10. The germline V gene encodes CDR1 DFQATT and CDR2 SNEGSKA (reference sequence). This TCR came from a woman aged 40 to 50 in good health. The source material was blood. V gene TRBV20-1 combines with J gene TRBJ1-6, with 7 nucleotides matching TRBD1. The chain's CDR3 is CSAYERQGPNSPLHF. The CDR3 coding sequence is TGCAGTGCTTATGAAAGACAGGGACCTAATTCACCCCTCCACTTT.